These 21 T cell receptor beta chains were sequenced from one sample in a study of blood T cell repertoires in COVID-19. Assay used: immunoSEQ multiplex PCR; TCRdb lists only in-frame clones, some missing. Of a few hundred thousand clones listed, approximately 86% were seen once; the top ten hold approximately 8.8%. The sample comprised peripheral blood. The receptors were sampled from a man aged 18-30 years with active or convalescent COVID-19.

This rearrangement joins TRBV11-2 to TRBJ2-7, with 8 bases aligning to TRBD2. Germline CDR1 SGHAT, CDR2 FQNNGV. The trim removed 4 bases at V and 6 bases at J, leaving 8 bases unmatched. CDR3 length equals 14 residues. Here the CDR3 reads CASSSGGAYLEQYF. CDR3 coding DNA: TGTGCCAGCAGCTCCGGGGGGGCCTACCTCGAGCAGTACTTC. Looking up the rest from reference TRBV11-2 and TRBJ2-7 gives the full variable domain: EAGVAQSPRYKIIEKRQSVAFWCNPISGHATLYWYQQILGQGPKLLIQFQNNGVVDDSQLPKDRFSAERLKGVDSTLKIQPAKLEDSAVYLCASSSGGAYLEQYFGPGTRLTVT.

The genes are TRBV2 and TRBJ2-7, with a tentative D call TRBD2 (7 bases). V was trimmed by 7 bases and J by 4 bases, leaving 26 bases between them. This CDR3 is 17 amino acids long. Germline CDR1 is SNHLY and CDR2 is FYNNEI. CDR3 sequence: CASMGLILRGLKYEQYF. The DNA of the CDR3 is TGTGCCAGCATGGGGTTGATCTTGCGGGGGCTGAAATACGAGCAGTACTTC.

V is TRBV11-2 and J is TRBJ2-3, with a weak D call TRBD1 (6 bases). Trimming removed 5 bases at V and 0 bases at J, with 12 bases between. Germline values: CDR1 SGHAT, CDR2 FQNNGV. The CDR3 is 15 amino acids. This chain's CDR3 is CASSDWGRSTDTQYF. The CDR3 DNA is TGTGCCAGCAGCGATTGGGGGCGGAGCACAGATACGCAGTATTTT.

The chain is built from TRBV6-5 and TRBJ1-1, with a weak D call TRBD1 (6 bases). The CDR3 runs 15 residues. V shed 8 bases and J shed 4 bases, with 20 bases lying between them. Germline CDR1 and CDR2: MNHEY and SVGAGI. The CDR3 spells CASQGTPLGATEAFF. The DNA of the CDR3 is TGTGCCAGCCAAGGGACACCCCTTGGGGCCACTGAAGCTTTCTTT.

The chain has TRBV3-1 (or the pseudogene TRBV3-2) and TRBJ1-2; D is possibly TRBD1 (5 bases). This CDR3 region has 15 residues. V lost 0 bases and J lost 7, with 15 bases in between. Per the germline V gene, CDR1 is LGHDT and CDR2 is YNNKEL (reference sequence). The CDR3 DNA sequence: TGTGCCAGCAGCCAAGAGTACCTAAGTAGGGGTGGCTACACCTTC. Its translation is CASSQEYLSRGGYTF.

This chain joins TRBV4-1 and TRBJ2-7; D might be TRBD2 (5 bases). The CDR3 is 15 amino acids. Germline CDR1 is MGHRA and CDR2 is YSYEKL. V dropped 1 base and J dropped 3 bases, with 13 bases sitting between them. CDR3 sequence: CASSQARGGFYEQYF. CDR3 DNA: TGCGCCAGCAGCCAAGCTCGAGGCGGGTTCTACGAGCAGTACTTC.

V and J are TRBV5-1 and TRBJ1-6, with a weak D call TRBD1 (6 bases). This CDR3 is 15 amino acids long. Germline values: CDR1 SGHRS, CDR2 YFSETQ. V lost 4 bases and J 9 bases, leaving 17 bases between the germline ends. CDR3 DNA sequence: TGCGCCAGCAGCCTAGGGAGGGGGGAGAGTTCACCCCTCCACTTT. The encoded protein is CASSLGRGESSPLHF.

The chain combines TRBV2 with TRBJ1-5; 11 nucleotides agree with TRBD1. The CDR3 is 17 residues long. The junction had 7 bases not matched to a gene; V was cut back by 0 bases and J by 6 bases. Germline V gene lookup returns CDR1 SNHLY and CDR2 FYNNEI. The CDR3 coding sequence is TGTGCCAGCAGTGAAGCGCAAGGGACAGGGGGTTGTCAGCCCCAGCATTTT. Its protein product is CASSEAQGTGGCQPQHF.

The chain joins TRBV10-1 to TRBJ2-3, with a possible D match to TRBD1 (5 bases). The ends were cut back, 2 bases at V and 0 bases at J, with 9 bases in the middle. Germline-derived CDR1 and CDR2 are WNHNN and SYGVQD (reference sequence). This CDR3 is 15 amino acids long. CDR3 loop: CASSEGHISTDTQYF. Written as DNA, the CDR3 is TGCGCCAGCAGTGAGGGACACATTAGCACAGATACGCAGTATTTT.

CDR3 sequence: CASSAQHRGRAETQYF. The CDR3 DNA reads as TGTGCCAGCAGCGCTCAGCACAGGGGGAGGGCGGAGACCCAGTACTTC. The chain recombines TRBV5-4 with TRBJ2-5, with D maybe TRBD1 (8 bases). The germline gives CDR1 SGHNT, CDR2 YYREEE (reference sequence). The length of the CDR3 is 16 residues. Trimming shortened V by 4 bases and J by 5 bases, and 21 bases separated the two germline ends. Combining the CDR3 with reference TRBV5-4 and TRBJ2-5 gives the whole variable domain ETGVTQSPTHLIKTRGQQVTLRCSSQSGHNTVSWYQQALGQGPQFIFQYYREEENGRGNFPPRFSGLQFPNYSSELNVNALELDDSALYLCASSAQHRGRAETQYFGPGTRLLVL.

The V call is TRBV7-8, the J call TRBJ1-2; a possible D gene is TRBD1 (5 bases). CDR3 length equals 16 residues. The V gene lost 5 bases and the J gene lost 0 bases, with 16 bases spanning the gap. From germline, CDR1 is SGHVS and CDR2 FQNEAQ. The CDR3 bases are TGTGCCAGCAGCCTATCAACTGGGGCGGCTAACTATGGCTACACCTTC. Protein sequence: CASSLSTGAANYGYTF. The full variable domain, with the rest looked up from reference TRBV7-8 and TRBJ1-2, is GAGVSQSPRYKVAKRGQDVALRCDPISGHVSLFWYQQALGQGPEFLTYFQNEAQLDKSGLPSDRFFAERPEGSVSTLKIQRTQQEDSAVYLCASSLSTGAANYGYTFGSGTRLTVV.

The CDR3 nucleotides read TGTGCCAGCAGCACACAGGGGGCGGGTCAGCCCCAGCATTTT. It yields the protein CASSTQGAGQPQHF. The chain is built from TRBV7-8 and TRBJ1-5, with 9 nucleotides matching TRBD1. CDR3 length equals 14 residues. The germline V gene has CDR1 SGHVS and CDR2 FQNEAQ. Unmatched junction bases numbered 5, after V lost 5 bases and J lost 6 bases. Variable domain in full (rest from reference TRBV7-8 and TRBJ1-5): GAGVSQSPRYKVAKRGQDVALRCDPISGHVSLFWYQQALGQGPEFLTYFQNEAQLDKSGLPSDRFFAERPEGSVSTLKIQRTQQEDSAVYLCASSTQGAGQPQHFGDGTRLSIL.

The rearrangement uses TRBV7-9 and TRBJ2-2; 8 nucleotides match TRBD2. Germline V gene data show CDR1 as SEHNR and CDR2 as FQNEAQ (reference sequence). The CDR3 has 16 amino acids. The V and J ends lost 0 bases and 6 bases, in that order; junction bases with no gene match: 6. The CDR3 DNA reads TGTGCCAGCAGCTTAGCTTTAGCGGGGATCCCCGGGGAGCTGTTTTTT. Translating gives CASSLALAGIPGELFF.

Note on this clone: Different DNA sequences within this sample yield the same CDR3. The chain employs TRBV18 and TRBJ1-5; a possible D gene is TRBD1 (6 bases). V was cut by 2 bases and J by 3 bases, with 8 bases left in between. The germline CDR1 and CDR2 sequences are KGHSH and LQKENI. This CDR3 has 14 amino acids. CDR3 sequence (DNA): TGTGCCAGCTCACCAGGACAGTCCAATCAGCCCCAGCATTTT. Residues: CASSPGQSNQPQHF.

This clone has more than one count but fewer than ten. V usage is TRBV11-2 and J usage is TRBJ2-7; D is uncertain. Trimming pared 2 bases from V and 1 base from J, leaving 15 bases between. The CDR3 consists of 16 residues. Looked up from germline, CDR1 is SGHAT and CDR2 is FQNNGV. The CDR3 loop reads CASSLSPAAGSYEQYF. CDR3 bases: TGTGCCAGCAGCTTATCCCCGGCAGCCGGGTCCTACGAGCAGTACTTC.

The chain employs TRBV15 and TRBJ2-1; TRBD1 agrees at 9 bases. Germline V lookup: CDR1 LNHNV, CDR2 YYDKDF (reference sequence). V dropped 5 bases and J dropped 2; count of bases not matched to a gene: 7. The CDR3 extends over 16 amino acids. The CDR3 loop reads CATSGPRDRAYNEQFF. The CDR3 nucleotides are TGTGCCACCAGCGGACCCCGGGACAGGGCCTACAATGAGCAGTTCTTC.

The V gene is TRBV6-5, the J gene TRBJ1-3; D perhaps matches TRBD1 (5 bases). This CDR3 is built from 15 residues. Germline CDR1 MNHEY, CDR2 SVGAGI. V was shortened by 6 bases and J by 5 bases, with 17 bases between the two germline ends. DNA for the CDR3: TGTGCCAGCAGACAAGGGAGGGGAGATCGAAACACCATATATTTT. It is translated as CASRQGRGDRNTIYF.

The V gene is TRBV27, the J gene TRBJ2-3, with D perhaps TRBD1 (6 bases). The CDR3 is made up of 13 amino acids. The V gene lost 8 bases and the J gene lost 9 bases, with 18 bases spanning the gap. CDR1 is MNHEY, CDR2 SMNVEV, per germline (reference sequence). The CDR3 region has the DNA TGTGCCAGCGGGCCAGTAGGACAGCACACGCAGTATTTT. It encodes CASGPVGQHTQYF.

The chain combines TRBV15 with TRBJ2-7; D is unresolved. Germline CDR1 and CDR2: LNHNV and YYDKDF (reference sequence). V gave up 0 bases and J gave up 7 bases, with 10 bases separating them. The CDR3 is made up of 13 amino acids. The DNA of the CDR3 is TGTGCCACCAGCAGAGATTCTGCTCTAGAGCAGTACTTC. Its translation is CATSRDSALEQYF. The variable domain in full, with the rest retrieved from reference TRBV15 and TRBJ2-7, is DAMVIQNPRYQVTQFGKPVTLSCSQTLNHNVMYWYQQKSSQAPKLLFHYYDKDFNNEADTPDNFQSRRPNTSFCFLDIRSPGLGDTAMYLCATSRDSALEQYFGPGTRLTVT.

This rearrangement joins TRBV6-2 or TRBV6-3 to TRBJ2-5; 8 bases agree with TRBD2. CDR3 length: 15 residues. The V and J ends lost 1 base and 2 bases, in that order; junction bases with no gene match: 3. Germline loops: CDR1 MNHEY, CDR2 SVGEGT. CDR3 sequence: CASSYLGTRQETQYF. The CDR3 nucleotides are TGTGCCAGCAGTTACTTGGGGACTAGACAAGAGACCCAGTACTTC.

This chain joins TRBV5-5 and TRBJ1-5; D uncertain. The CDR3 has 13 residues. Trimming left V 0 bases short and J 6 bases short, with 7 bases between. From germline, CDR1 is SGHKS and CDR2 YYEKEE (reference sequence). Here the CDR3 DNA reads TGTGCCAGCAGCTTGGCCCCGGGTCAGCCCCAGCATTTT. This gives the protein CASSLAPGQPQHF.